The present TCR beta chain was sequenced within a study of T-cell memory formation after mild COVID-19. Overall study: Largely donor-specific TCR clusters were found.

TCRdb redid the calling of the 5' RACE reads with MiXCR, one entry per CDR3 protein. This table has about 290,000 distinct CDR3 sequences, roughly 18% appearing once. Whole-study results and caveats: Clones that got smaller from day 15 to 85 had even CD4/CD8, while clones growing later tipped toward CD4+. Certain responding clones were present in pre-infection memory, suggesting participation of cross-reactive memory.

Concerning this clonotype: Its antigen is unknown.

Germline loops: CDR1 MNHEY, CDR2 SVGEGT. Trimming took 2 bases from V and 2 from J, leaving 11 bases between them. This CDR3 region has 15 residues. The gene calls are TRBV6-2 or TRBV6-3 and TRBJ2-3; TRBD2 is a possible D gene (6 bases). Specimen: PBMCs or a T cell subset sorted from them (not recorded which). The receptor's source is a man aged 18 to 29 who had mild COVID-19 (a few samples of this study predate the infection). Cell type and time point are not known. This CDR3 reads CASSYGSGDTDTQYF. CDR3 DNA: TGTGCCAGCAGTTACGGTTCGGGGGACACAGATACGCAGTATTTT.